The 10 T cell receptor beta chains presented below share a single source sample, sequenced in a study of T cell responses to AZD1222 COVID-19 vaccine. Profiling relied on immunoSEQ multiplex PCR, and the TCRdb table lists in-frame clones only, not all of them. The repertoire holds roughly 100,000 clones, roughly 88% seen once, with under 5.5% in the top ten. Material: peripheral blood, obtained on day 0 of AZD1222 vaccination. Receptors originate from an adult in good health.

V is TRBV11-2 and J is TRBJ1-1; a weak D match, TRBD1 (6 bases). The CDR3 runs 12 residues. From germline, CDR1 is SGHAT and CDR2 FQNNGV. V lost 1 base to trimming and J lost 7 bases, with 7 bases between them. CDR3: CASSLGTVEAFF. The CDR3 DNA is TGTGCCAGCAGCTTAGGGACAGTTGAAGCTTTCTTT. The variable domain in full, completed from reference TRBV11-2 and TRBJ1-1, reads EAGVAQSPRYKIIEKRQSVAFWCNPISGHATLYWYQQILGQGPKLLIQFQNNGVVDDSQLPKDRFSAERLKGVDSTLKIQPAKLEDSAVYLCASSLGTVEAFFGQGTRLTVV.

The rearrangement joins TRBV11-2 to TRBJ1-3; D call uncertain. The CDR3 extends over 14 amino acids. The V gene lost 1 base and the J gene lost 2 bases, with 6 bases spanning the gap. CDR1 SGHAT and CDR2 FQNNGV come from the germline V gene. This chain's CDR3 is CASSLVGPGNTIYF. The DNA of the CDR3 is TGTGCCAGCAGCTTAGTTGGACCTGGAAACACCATATATTTT.

This CDR3 reads CASSEGQGPTEAFF. Written as DNA, the CDR3 is TGTGCCAGCAGTGAAGGACAGGGCCCCACTGAAGCTTTCTTT. The V and J genes are TRBV6-1 and TRBJ1-1, with 7 nucleotides matching TRBD1. The ends lost 1 base at V and 4 bases at J; junction bases unmatched: 3. CDR3 length: 14 residues. Germline values: CDR1 MNHNS, CDR2 SASEGT.

This chain connects TRBV4-1 to TRBJ2-2; 12 nucleotides agree with TRBD2. Germline V gene sequence: CDR1 MGHRA, CDR2 YSYEKL. J lost 9 bases, V lost 3 bases, and 11 bases had no gene match. The CDR3 spans 17 residues. The CDR3 loop reads CASSQSSTSGGSRELFF. The CDR3 DNA sequence: TGCGCCAGCAGCCAGTCCTCTACTAGCGGGGGGTCGAGGGAGCTGTTTTTT.

The CDR3 coding sequence is TGTGCCAGCAGCAAAGCAGGGAATAGCACAGATACGCAGTATTTT. Amino acids: CASSKAGNSTDTQYF. This chain uses TRBV21-1 with TRBJ2-3. TRBV21-1 is a documented pseudogene. The CDR3 spans 15 residues.

This sequence joins TRBV5-4 and TRBJ2-7, with D unclear. V shed 2 bases and J shed 5 bases, with 5 bases lying between them. CDR1 SGHNT and CDR2 YYREEE come from the germline V gene (reference sequence). CDR3 length equals 11 residues. CDR3 nucleotides: TGTGCCAGCAGCTTTAGAAACGAGCAGTACTTC. It translates to CASSFRNEQYF.

The chain combines TRBV3-1 (or the pseudogene TRBV3-2) with TRBJ2-7, with D unresolved. The germline V and J ends were trimmed by 5 bases and 4 bases, with 9 bases remaining between them. This CDR3 comprises 12 residues. Germline CDR1 is LGHDT and CDR2 is YNNKEL (reference sequence). The CDR3: CASSGVNYEQYF. In DNA form, the CDR3 reads TGTGCCAGCAGCGGAGTTAATTACGAGCAGTACTTC.

The gene calls are TRBV25-1 and TRBJ1-2; a weak D match, TRBD1 (6 bases). This CDR3 has 14 amino acids. V gave up 6 bases and J gave up 1 base, with 12 bases separating them. CDR1 is MGHDK, CDR2 SYGVNS, per germline. The CDR3 protein is CASSGTGYNYGYTF. CDR3 DNA sequence: TGTGCCAGCAGCGGAACAGGGTATAACTATGGCTACACCTTC.

CDR3: CATSLDTYEQYF. CDR3 nucleotide sequence: TGTGCCACCAGCCTGGACACCTACGAGCAGTACTTC. The chain is built from TRBV15 and TRBJ2-7; D is possibly TRBD1 (5 bases). Germline CDR1 LNHNV, CDR2 YYDKDF (reference sequence). V lost 5 bases to trimming and J lost 2 bases, with 7 bases between them. The CDR3 has 12 amino acids.

The chain has TRBV10-3 and TRBJ2-7; the D gene is possibly TRBD1 (5 bases). V was clipped by 10 bases and J by 1 base, with 11 bases between them. Looked up from germline, CDR1 is ENHRY and CDR2 is SYGVKD. The CDR3 totals 12 residues. CDR3 sequence: CATKQESYEQYF. In DNA form, the CDR3 reads TGTGCCACCAAACAGGAGTCCTACGAGCAGTACTTC.